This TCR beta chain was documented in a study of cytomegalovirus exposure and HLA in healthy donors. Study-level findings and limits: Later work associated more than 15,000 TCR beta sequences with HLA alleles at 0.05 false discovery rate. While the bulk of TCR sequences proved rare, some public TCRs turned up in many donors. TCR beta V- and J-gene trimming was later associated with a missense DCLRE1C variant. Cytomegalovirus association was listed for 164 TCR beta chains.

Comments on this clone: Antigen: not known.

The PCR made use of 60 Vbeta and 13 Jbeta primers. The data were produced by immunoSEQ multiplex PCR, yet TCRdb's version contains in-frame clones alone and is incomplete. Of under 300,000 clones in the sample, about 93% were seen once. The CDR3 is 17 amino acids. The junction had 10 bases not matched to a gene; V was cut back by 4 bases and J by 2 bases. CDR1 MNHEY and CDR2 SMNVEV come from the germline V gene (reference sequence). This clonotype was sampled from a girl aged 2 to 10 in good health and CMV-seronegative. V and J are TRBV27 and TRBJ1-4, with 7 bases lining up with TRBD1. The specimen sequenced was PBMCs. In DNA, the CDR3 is TGTGCCAGCAGTTATACTTTACCGGGACAGACTAATGAAAAACTGTTTTTT. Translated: CASSYTLPGQTNEKLFF.